This TCR beta chain was recovered during a study of T cell changes during pregnancy in multiple sclerosis. The method was immunoSEQ multiplex PCR; TCRdb's version includes in-frame clones alone and lacks a portion of them. Counted here are about 51,000 clones, 90% to 95% occurring once; the ten biggest clones make up just under 0.6%. CDR3 length: 14 residues. Germline assignment: CDR1 SGHRS and CDR2 YFSETQ. V lost 0 bases, J lost 6 bases, and 12 bases lay in between. The sample consisted of CD4+ T cells from peripheral blood mononuclear cells, taken in the second trimester of pregnancy. The sequence derives from a female donor with multiple sclerosis, enrolled in a pregnancy study. The gene calls are TRBV5-1 and TRBJ1-2; TRBD1 might be the D (6 bases). The CDR3 sequence is CASSLGDRLDGYTF. The CDR3 nucleotides read TGCGCCAGCAGCTTGGGAGACAGGTTGGATGGCTACACCTTC.